The 15 T cell receptor beta chains presented below share a single source sample, sequenced in a study of early T cells in non-severe SARS-CoV-2 infection. TCRdb recomputed calls from the 5' RACE reads with MiXCR, one row per CDR3 protein. The sample holds about 25,000 distinct CDR3 sequences, more than 4.5% seen once. The sample taken for sequencing was whole blood. The receptors were sampled from an adult who was a healthcare worker with PCR-confirmed SARS-CoV-2 infection or an uninfected control (not recorded which).

This clonotype was observed at least ten times. This rearrangement joins TRBV5-6 to TRBJ1-1, with a weak D call TRBD1 (5 bases). Trimming took off 1 base at V and 0 bases at J, with 13 bases between the two ends. Germline V lookup: CDR1 SGHDT, CDR2 YYEEEE. CDR3 size: 16 residues. The CDR3 region has the DNA TGTGCCAGCAGCTTGCGAGGACAACCCTTGAACACTGAAGCTTTCTTT. Its protein product is CASSLRGQPLNTEAFF.

V usage is TRBV6-5 and J usage is TRBJ2-2; D not resolved. Trimming took 0 bases from V and 6 from J, leaving 5 bases between them. The CDR3 runs to 13 residues. Germline values: CDR1 MNHEY, CDR2 SVGAGI. The CDR3 sequence: CASSYSSSGELFF. The CDR3 DNA follows: TGTGCCAGCAGTTACTCGTCGTCCGGGGAGCTGTTTTTT.

This clonotype was picked up a small number of times. The rearrangement joins TRBV6-6 to TRBJ2-5; 7 nucleotides agree with TRBD2. With 0 bases clipped from V and 3 bases from J, the junction kept 10 bases outside the gene matches. Germline CDR1 is MNHNY and CDR2 is SVGAGI (reference sequence). This CDR3 is built from 17 residues. Written as DNA, the CDR3 is TGTGCCAGCAGTTACTCCGGTGTGGGGGGGATTAAAGAGACCCAGTACTTC. Its translation is CASSYSGVGGIKETQYF.

This clonotype was counted between two and nine times. The chain employs TRBV12-3 or TRBV12-4 and TRBJ2-5; D might be TRBD2 (5 bases). Trimming shortened V by 6 bases and J by 3 bases, and 17 bases separated the two germline ends. The CDR3 extends over 15 amino acids. CDR3 DNA: TGTGCCAGCAGCACCGGGAAGATTGGTGAAGAGACCCAGTACTTC. Its translation is CASSTGKIGEETQYF.

This clonotype appeared many times. The chain recombines TRBV19 with TRBJ1-5; D is undetermined. CDR3 length equals 14 residues. Germline CDR1 LNHDA, CDR2 SQIVND (reference sequence). V lost 5 bases to trimming and J lost 2 bases, with 10 bases between them. CDR3 region: CASSSESGNQPQHF. As DNA, the CDR3 is TGTGCCAGTAGTTCAGAATCGGGCAATCAGCCCCAGCATTTT.

This clonotype came up a few times. The V and J genes are TRBV15 and TRBJ2-3; tentative D call: TRBD1 (6 bases). The CDR3 loop spans 14 amino acids. From germline, CDR1 is LNHNV and CDR2 YYDKDF (reference sequence). Trimming removed 1 base at V and 1 base at J, with 6 bases between. CDR3 DNA: TGTGCCACCAGCAGAGGGACAGGCACAGATACGCAGTATTTT. This encodes CATSRGTGTDTQYF.

This clonotype was recorded a few times. The chain employs TRBV20-1 and TRBJ1-1; tentatively, D is TRBD1 (5 bases). Germline V CDR1 and CDR2: DFQATT, SNEGSKA (reference sequence). This CDR3 is built from 15 residues. V was pared by 0 bases and J by 7 bases, with 18 bases between. CDR3 residues: CSARDSSGLNSEAFF. The CDR3 DNA follows: TGCAGTGCTAGAGATTCATCAGGGCTTAATAGTGAAGCTTTCTTT.

This clonotype was observed at least ten times. J is TRBJ2-7 and V is TRBV20-1; 12 positions match TRBD2. The ends lost 5 bases at V and 5 bases at J; junction bases unmatched: 7. Germline lookup yields CDR1 DFQATT and CDR2 SNEGSKA (reference sequence). The CDR3 covers 14 residues. This chain's CDR3 is CSAPLAGGPDEQYF. CDR3 bases: TGCAGTGCTCCTCTAGCGGGGGGGCCTGACGAGCAGTACTTC.

The table lists this clonotype with many counts. The chain carries TRBV12-3 or TRBV12-4 and TRBJ1-3; 10 bases align to TRBD1. V trimming: 6 bases; J trimming: 7 bases; junction bases outside the gene matches: 12. There are 16 residues in the CDR3. CDR3 DNA sequence: TGTGCCAGCAGCCACCGGGACAGGGGACTACGGAACACCATATATTTT. Translating it yields CASSHRDRGLRNTIYF.

This clonotype appeared a few times. The chain recombines TRBV18 with TRBJ1-1; D is unclear. This CDR3 contains 12 residues. Germline V gene sequence: CDR1 KGHSH, CDR2 LQKENI. Trimming removed 4 bases at V and 6 bases at J, with 9 bases between. The CDR3 is CASSHSVSEAFF. In DNA, the CDR3 is TGTGCCAGCTCACACTCGGTTTCTGAAGCTTTCTTT.

This clonotype occurred many times. V and J are TRBV18 and TRBJ1-4, with 8 bases fitting TRBD1. The CDR3 runs 13 residues. Trimming at V came to 6 bases and at J to 5 bases, leaving 2 bases not matched to a gene. CDR1 is KGHSH, CDR2 LQKENI, per germline. The CDR3 is CASSGQANEKLFF. CDR3 nucleotides: TGTGCCAGCTCGGGACAGGCAAATGAAAAACTGTTTTTT.

This clonotype was seen a few times. The gene calls are TRBV7-9 and TRBJ2-7; TRBD1 agrees at 10 bases. V lost 4 bases, J lost 2 bases, and 2 bases stayed unmatched. The CDR3 spans 14 residues. The germline gives CDR1 SEHNR, CDR2 FQNEAQ (reference sequence). Here the CDR3 reads CASSSGQGPYEQYF. The DNA of the CDR3 is TGTGCCAGCAGCTCGGGACAGGGGCCCTACGAGCAGTACTTC.

This clonotype was observed at least ten times. The chain recombines TRBV5-1 with TRBJ2-3; D is unresolved. V was shortened by 0 bases and J by 5 bases, with 4 bases between the two germline ends. The germline CDR1 and CDR2 sequences are SGHRS and YFSETQ. The CDR3 has 12 amino acids. The CDR3, as DNA: TGCGCCAGCAGCTTGGTGGGAGATACGCAGTATTTT. Translation gives CASSLVGDTQYF.

This clonotype was detected many times. The chain carries TRBV20-1 and TRBJ2-1; D possibly corresponds to TRBD2 (5 bases). V dropped 2 bases and J dropped 10 bases, with 15 bases sitting between them. Germline V gene data show CDR1 as DFQATT and CDR2 as SNEGSKA (reference sequence). This CDR3 region has 13 residues. CDR3: CSARRGSGLEQFF. The CDR3 nucleotides read TGCAGTGCTAGACGAGGGAGTGGGTTGGAGCAGTTCTTC.

This clonotype was detected a few times. The chain recombines TRBV4-1 with TRBJ1-6; tentatively, D is TRBD1 (5 bases). Germline assignment: CDR1 MGHRA and CDR2 YSYEKL. V was clipped by 4 bases and J by 10 bases, with 14 bases between them. The CDR3 is 14 amino acids. The CDR3, as DNA: TGCGCCAGCAGCCTACGGGTCGGGGACTCACCCCTCCACTTT. It specifies CASSLRVGDSPLHF.